The T cell receptor beta chain under discussion was sequenced for a study of graft-versus-host responses after intestinal transplantation. Between the trimmed V and J ends, which lost 5 bases and 3 bases, there was a span of 13 bases. The CDR3 extends over 15 amino acids. Germline values: CDR1 SGHVS, CDR2 FNYEAQ. Clones were read by immunoSEQ multiplex PCR, and TCRdb kept only the in-frame ones, dropping some. Here the sample spans 65,000 to 85,000 clones, approximately 92% being singletons. The V and J genes are TRBV7-6 and TRBJ2-2; D not certain. The material sequenced was bone marrow, taken approximately 100 weeks after intestinal transplantation. The sequence was collected from a human patient who received an intestinal transplant, so some T cells may come from the graft donor. CDR3 loop: CASSPSRTDTGELFF. In nucleotides, the CDR3 is TGTGCCAGCAGCCCCTCGCGAACCGACACCGGGGAGCTGTTTTTT.